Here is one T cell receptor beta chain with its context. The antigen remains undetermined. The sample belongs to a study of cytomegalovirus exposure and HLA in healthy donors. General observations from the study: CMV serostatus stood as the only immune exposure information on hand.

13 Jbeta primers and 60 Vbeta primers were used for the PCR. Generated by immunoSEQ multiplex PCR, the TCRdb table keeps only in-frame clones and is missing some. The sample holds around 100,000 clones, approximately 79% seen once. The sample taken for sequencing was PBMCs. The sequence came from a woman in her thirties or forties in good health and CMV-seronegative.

The CDR3 here is CASSELQGGELFF. CDR3 nucleotide sequence: TGTGCCAGCAGCGAACTCCAGGGGGGGGAGCTGTTTTTT. V usage is TRBV5-4 and J usage is TRBJ2-2; a possible D gene is TRBD1 (6 bases). Trimming cost V 4 bases and J 8 bases, with 12 bases left between them. Germline CDR1 and CDR2: SGHNT and YYREEE (reference sequence). The CDR3 is made up of 13 amino acids.